This is a list of T cell receptor beta chains from one sample in a study of T cell responses to AZD1222 COVID-19 vaccine. Sequencing used immunoSEQ multiplex PCR; TCRdb keeps in-frame clones, though not all of them. The table lists approximately 77,000 clones, just over 90% of them singletons, with around 7.1% in the top ten. Sample: peripheral blood, taken on day 0 of MenACWY control vaccination. These receptor sequences come from an adult in good health. CDR3s leave out the opening cysteine and the closing phenylalanine or tryptophan. Each record gives: V gene, J gene, CDR3 protein.

TRBV7-3,TRBJ2-2,ASSLRLATGAGELF
TRBV7-6,TRBJ2-3,ASSLTAGGGFQADTQY
TRBV19,TRBJ1-1,ASSNETGGNITNTEAF
TRBV28,TRBJ2-7,ASRSQGGFYEQY
TRBV5-1,TRBJ2-2,ASSVTVTGELF
TRBV5-8,TRBJ2-4,ASSLAAAGGLNIQY
TRBV2,TRBJ2-3,ASSEGRVGTQY
TRBV3-1/TRBV3-2,TRBJ2-3,ASSQGTSRLTDTQY
TRBV28,TRBJ1-4,ASSLSWTGELRLF
TRBV5-6,TRBJ1-1,ASSVGPFDRPMNTEAF
TRBV11-2,TRBJ2-1,ASSLGTSFNNEQF
TRBV2,TRBJ1-1,ASSQDRGLTEAF
TRBV5-3,TRBJ1-2,ARSANRVGYGYT
TRBV19,TRBJ2-1,ASTTTSGDNEQF
TRBV29-1,TRBJ2-5,SVSGTGQETQY
TRBV19,TRBJ1-5,ASSIVGQPQH
TRBV6-5,TRBJ2-3,ASQLPPTDTQY
TRBV7-6,TRBJ2-1,ASSLVDRADEQF
TRBV28,TRBJ2-5,ASSLRETQY
TRBV6-1,TRBJ1-1,ASSYPGNTEAF
TRBV5-5,TRBJ1-5,ASSEGADSWNQPQH
TRBV28,TRBJ1-2,ASSSPPGGDYGYT
TRBV24-1,TRBJ2-5,ATSVGGVRETQY
TRBV15,TRBJ2-7,ATSRPGTGPIAQY
TRBV11-2,TRBJ2-7,ASSIDREAYEQY
TRBV28,TRBJ2-1,ASKTGGLEQF
TRBV5-8,TRBJ1-5,ASSVQGGSNQPQH
TRBV6-2/TRBV6-3,TRBJ1-4,ASSYSQAIGEKLF
TRBV5-6,TRBJ2-1,ASSFLRLAGGKSNEQF
TRBV7-2,TRBJ2-2,ASSLADGRLTGELF
TRBV7-9,TRBJ1-1,ASSLRQAEAF
TRBV24-1,TRBJ2-2,ATSEFGQGAGGELF
TRBV6-2/TRBV6-3,TRBJ2-5,ASSPRGVSQETQY
TRBV14,TRBJ2-1,ASSQWTGGPYNEQF
TRBV6-5,TRBJ1-5,ASSRDTSNQPQH
TRBV5-1,TRBJ1-3,ASSLGDLLGNTIY
TRBV28,TRBJ2-7,ASSYREWRDEQY
TRBV15,TRBJ2-1,ATSREGANYNEQF
TRBV7-3,TRBJ2-1,ASSPLDRVVNEQF
TRBV28,TRBJ1-2,ASRISGSYGYT
TRBV28,TRBJ1-4,ASSLGTGGYLVEKLF
TRBV12-3/TRBV12-4,TRBJ1-1,ASTLYQSKAF
TRBV12-5,TRBJ2-7,ASGLAGIYEQY
TRBV18,TRBJ2-1,ASSPGTSGSNEQF